This entry lists 27 T cell receptor beta chains sequenced from one sample in a study of cytomegalovirus exposure and HLA in healthy donors. Primers included in the PCR were 60 Vbeta and 13 Jbeta primers. Produced via immunoSEQ multiplex PCR; TCRdb's table is partial and in-frame only. The table includes about 150,000 clones, roughly three quarters detected once. The material sequenced was PBMCs. The receptors originated from a human donor in good health.

The chain recombines TRBV7-3 with TRBJ2-5; 9 bases agree with TRBD1. Germline V gene data show CDR1 as SGHTA and CDR2 as FQGTGA. The junction had 7 bases not matched to a gene; V was cut back by 3 bases and J by 5 bases. CDR3 length: 15 amino acids. The CDR3 nucleotides read TGTGCCAGCAGCTTGGGACAGGGAATTGGGGAGACCCAGTACTTC. This encodes CASSLGQGIGETQYF.

The chain is built from TRBV4-1 and TRBJ1-2; no reliable D call. This CDR3 spans 15 amino acids. Germline CDR1 MGHRA, CDR2 YSYEKL. V was clipped by 0 bases and J by 5 bases, with 13 bases between them. The CDR3 spells CASSQDKREGYGYTF. The DNA for the CDR3 is TGCGCCAGCAGCCAAGATAAGAGGGAAGGGTATGGCTACACCTTC.

The chain links TRBV7-2 to TRBJ2-7; the match to TRBD2 covers 7 bases. With V trimmed by 1 base and J by 3 bases, 12 bases remained unmatched. Germline CDR1 and CDR2: SGHTA and FQGNSA. CDR3 length: 17 amino acids. DNA of the CDR3: TGTGCCAGCAGCTTAGTTATCGGCGGGAGTAATTTCTACGAGCAGTACTTC. This encodes CASSLVIGGSNFYEQYF. The whole variable domain, remainder taken from reference TRBV7-2 and TRBJ2-7, is GAGVSQSPSNKVTEKGKDVELRCDPISGHTALYWYRQSLGQGLEFLIYFQGNSAPDKSGLPSDRFSAERTGGSVSTLTIQRTQQEDSAVYLCASSLVIGGSNFYEQYFGPGTRLTVT.

This chain connects TRBV6-1 to TRBJ2-7; no clear D gene. Between the trimmed V and J ends, which lost 10 bases and 0 bases, there was a span of 10 bases. This CDR3 has 12 residues. Germline values: CDR1 MNHNS, CDR2 SASEGT. This CDR3 is CAIPVPSYEQYF. CDR3 nucleotide sequence: TGTGCCATCCCGGTTCCCTCCTACGAGCAGTACTTC.

The chain uses TRBV5-1 and TRBJ2-1, with TRBD1 matching over 7 bases. V lost 6 bases and J lost 8; bases outside the gene matches: 14. This CDR3 contains 15 residues. The germline V gene has CDR1 SGHRS and CDR2 YFSETQ. The CDR3 region has the DNA TGCGCCAGCAACCCGGGACAGTTGGGCGGGTATGAGCAGTTCTTC. Encoded protein: CASNPGQLGGYEQFF.

V gene TRBV5-4 combines with J gene TRBJ1-2; no clear D. The V end was cut by 2 bases, the J end by 8 bases, with 7 bases between. Germline lookup yields CDR1 SGHNT and CDR2 YYREEE (reference sequence). CDR3 length: 11 amino acids. The CDR3 DNA reads TGTGCCAGCAGCTTTGGCTCGGGCTACACCTTC. It yields the protein CASSFGSGYTF.

The chain is built from TRBV19 and TRBJ1-3; D is possibly TRBD1 (6 bases). Germline lookup yields CDR1 LNHDA and CDR2 SQIVND (reference sequence). CDR3 length: 15 residues. The germline V and J ends were trimmed by 7 bases and 0 bases, with 13 bases remaining between them. The CDR3 sequence: CASTLGQNSGNTIYF. DNA of the CDR3: TGTGCCAGTACCCTAGGACAGAACTCTGGAAACACCATATATTTT.

This chain uses TRBV2 with TRBJ1-1; 10 nucleotides align to TRBD1. This CDR3 has 15 residues. Germline V CDR1 and CDR2: SNHLY, FYNNEI. With V trimmed by 6 bases and J by 2 bases, 6 bases remained unmatched. CDR3 residues: CASRAGTGVNTEAFF. In nucleotides, the CDR3 is TGTGCCAGCAGAGCCGGGACAGGGGTAAACACTGAAGCTTTCTTT.

The chain employs TRBV30 and TRBJ2-6; no reliable D call. The CDR3 runs to 14 residues. Trimming pared 1 base from V and 0 bases from J, leaving 4 bases between. From germline, CDR1 is GTSNPN and CDR2 SVGIG (reference sequence). The CDR3 here is CAWSESSGANVLTF. In nucleotides, the CDR3 is TGTGCCTGGAGTGAGAGCTCTGGGGCCAACGTCCTGACTTTC.

The chain employs TRBV6-1 and TRBJ2-2; 14 positions agree with TRBD2. The CDR3 runs to 14 residues. Germline lookup yields CDR1 MNHNS and CDR2 SASEGT. V dropped 6 bases and J dropped 6; count of bases not matched to a gene: 0. The CDR3 nucleotides read TGTGCCAGCAGGGGACTAGCGGGAGCCGGGGAGCTGTTTTTT. Translation gives CASRGLAGAGELFF.

V and J are TRBV9 and TRBJ1-1, with 7 bases aligning to TRBD1. The CDR3 sequence is 13 residues long. V was pared by 4 bases and J by 3 bases, with 3 bases of the junction left unmatched. Germline CDR1 is SGDLS and CDR2 is YYNGEE. The CDR3 loop is CASSQGGDTEAFF. The CDR3 coding sequence is TGTGCCAGCAGCCAGGGGGGAGACACTGAAGCTTTCTTT.

The rearrangement uses TRBV30 and TRBJ1-5; the match to TRBD1 covers 7 bases. V shed 3 bases and J 7 bases; nucleotides not matched to a gene: 9. Germline V lookup: CDR1 GTSNPN, CDR2 SVGIG (reference sequence). The CDR3 loop spans 14 amino acids. The CDR3 is CAWRKTGAKQPQHF. In DNA, the CDR3 is TGTGCCTGGAGAAAAACAGGGGCGAAACAGCCCCAGCATTTT.

The chain links TRBV7-8 to TRBJ1-2; D is ambiguous. The CDR3 extends over 16 amino acids. The ends were cut back, 5 bases at V and 4 bases at J, with 20 bases in the middle. Germline CDR1 and CDR2: SGHVS and FQNEAQ. The CDR3 DNA follows: TGTGCCAGCAGCCCCCTCCCCGCCGCGAGGGCCTATGGCTACACCTTC. It yields the protein CASSPLPAARAYGYTF.

A few counts support this clone. V and J are TRBV5-4 and TRBJ2-5, with D perhaps TRBD2 (6 bases). The germline V gene has CDR1 SGHNT and CDR2 YYREEE (reference sequence). The CDR3 has 13 residues. V lost 3 bases to trimming and J lost 10 bases, with 16 bases between them. The CDR3 loop is CASSSPRAGNQYF. The DNA of the CDR3 is TGTGCCAGCAGCTCCCCACGGGCGGGGAACCAGTACTTC.

This chain joins TRBV7-9 and TRBJ2-5, with unresolved D. Germline CDR1 is SEHNR and CDR2 is FQNEAQ (reference sequence). The CDR3 consists of 18 residues. V was shortened by 5 bases and J by 3 bases, with 25 bases between the two germline ends. Here the CDR3 DNA reads TGTGCCAGCAGCCGATTACCAACCGCCCGGAGACGGGAAGAGACCCAGTACTTC. Amino acid sequence: CASSRLPTARRREETQYF.

CDR3 protein: CASSFGFPNEQFF. In DNA form, the CDR3 reads TGTGCCAGCAGCTTTGGCTTCCCCAATGAGCAGTTCTTC. J is TRBJ2-1 and V is TRBV5-6; D not resolved. The CDR3 runs to 13 residues. Germline V gene data show CDR1 as SGHDT and CDR2 as YYEEEE. Trimming took 2 bases from V and 6 from J, leaving 9 bases between them.

The V and J genes are TRBV11-2 and TRBJ1-2; D is uncertain. The CDR3 has 16 amino acids. V was pared by 4 bases and J by 2 bases, with 17 bases between. Germline CDR1 SGHAT, CDR2 FQNNGV. The CDR3, as DNA: TGTGCCAGCAGCTCACCCCGGGAACCTCTAAACTATGGCTACACCTTC. This codes for CASSSPREPLNYGYTF. Full variable domain (missing parts from reference TRBV11-2 and TRBJ1-2): EAGVAQSPRYKIIEKRQSVAFWCNPISGHATLYWYQQILGQGPKLLIQFQNNGVVDDSQLPKDRFSAERLKGVDSTLKIQPAKLEDSAVYLCASSSPREPLNYGYTFGSGTRLTVV.

A few counts support this clone. CDR3 nucleotide sequence: TGTGCCAGCAGCGCCAACGAGGGGAGGCTAGCCGGCGATACGCAGTATTTT. It yields the protein CASSANEGRLAGDTQYF. This sequence joins TRBV9 and TRBJ2-3; D might be TRBD2 (6 bases). Trimming shortened V by 3 bases and J by 6 bases, and 23 bases separated the two germline ends. The length of the CDR3 is 17 residues. Germline-derived CDR1 and CDR2 are SGDLS and YYNGEE.

V gene TRBV7-9 combines with J gene TRBJ1-5, with a tentative D call TRBD1 (6 bases). V lost 5 bases to trimming and J lost 2 bases, with 16 bases between them. Germline CDR1 reads SEHNR; CDR2 reads FQNEAQ (reference sequence). The CDR3 runs to 16 residues. The CDR3 DNA follows: TGTGCCAGCAGCGAGTGGCAGGGGTTTGGCAATCAGCCCCAGCATTTT. This sequence encodes CASSEWQGFGNQPQHF.

V and J are TRBV7-9 and TRBJ2-1, with 7 bases that match TRBD2. In germline, CDR1 is SEHNR, CDR2 FQNEAQ (reference sequence). The CDR3 totals 13 residues. J was trimmed by 7 bases and V by 3 bases; bases with no gene match: 3. CDR3 in DNA: TGTGCCAGCAGCTTGGCGGGAGTAAATGAGCAGTTCTTC. This translates into CASSLAGVNEQFF.

The chain uses TRBV6-5 and TRBJ1-1, with 7 positions matching TRBD1. The V gene end was trimmed by 5 bases and the J gene end by 5 bases; junction bases not matched to a gene: 11. This CDR3 region has 15 residues. CDR1 and CDR2 (germline): MNHEY, SVGAGI. CDR3 in amino acids: CASSQPTGLGTEAFF. The CDR3 DNA reads as TGTGCCAGCAGTCAGCCGACAGGGCTCGGGACTGAAGCTTTCTTT.

The chain joins TRBV5-5 to TRBJ2-2; the D gene is possibly TRBD2 (5 bases). The germline V gene has CDR1 SGHKS and CDR2 YYEKEE (reference sequence). The CDR3 runs to 15 residues. Deletions cut 0 bases from V and 3 bases from J, with 9 bases between. CDR3 loop: CASSLEWRDTGELFF. The CDR3 DNA follows: TGTGCCAGCAGCTTGGAGTGGCGGGACACCGGGGAGCTGTTTTTT.

Notes on this clone: The same CDR3 is also encoded by other DNA sequences in this sample. The V call is TRBV27, the J call TRBJ1-2, with 8 bases matching TRBD1. The J segment lost 1 base and the V segment lost 2 bases, leaving 0 bases of the junction unmatched. In germline, CDR1 is MNHEY, CDR2 SMNVEV (reference sequence). This CDR3 comprises 14 residues. CDR3 amino acids: CASSLGQGNYGYTF. Written as DNA, the CDR3 is TGTGCCAGCAGTTTAGGACAGGGTAACTATGGCTACACCTTC.

This clone was observed a handful of times. The chain couples TRBV7-8 to TRBJ2-1, with D maybe TRBD2 (6 bases). This CDR3 comprises 15 residues. Trimming cost V 0 bases and J 10 bases, with 16 bases left between them. The germline CDR1 and CDR2 sequences are SGHVS and FQNEAQ. CDR3 protein: CASSLALRELGEQFF. For the CDR3, the DNA is TGTGCCAGCAGCTTAGCGCTACGGGAGCTCGGGGAGCAGTTCTTC.

The CDR3 nucleotides read TGTGCCAGCAGCTTATGGCCCCACGAGCAGTACTTC. Its translation: CASSLWPHEQYF. V usage is TRBV7-9 and J usage is TRBJ2-7; unclear D gene. This CDR3 has 12 amino acids. Germline V gene data show CDR1 as SEHNR and CDR2 as FQNEAQ (reference sequence). V lost 2 bases and J 5 bases, leaving 7 bases between the germline ends.

The chain is built from TRBV9 and TRBJ1-3; 8 nucleotides agree with TRBD1. This CDR3 has 17 residues. The germline V gene has CDR1 SGDLS and CDR2 YYNGEE. Trimming took 0 bases from V and 1 from J; bases not matched to a gene: 6. In nucleotides, the CDR3 is TGTGCCAGCAGCGTAGAACAACAGGGGGATTCTGGAAACACCATATATTTT. Its translation: CASSVEQQGDSGNTIYF.

The chain employs TRBV19 and TRBJ2-1; 9 positions agree with TRBD2. With 3 bases clipped from V and 5 bases from J, the junction kept 5 bases outside the gene matches. Germline CDR1 LNHDA, CDR2 SQIVND (reference sequence). The length of the CDR3 is 15 residues. Here the CDR3 DNA reads TGTGCCAGTAGTATCATACTAGCGGGCAACAATGAGCAGTTCTTC. This translates into CASSIILAGNNEQFF. The variable domain in full, with the rest retrieved from reference TRBV19 and TRBJ2-1, is DGGITQSPKYLFRKEGQNVTLSCEQNLNHDAMYWYRQDPGQGLRLIYYSQIVNDFQKGDIAEGYSVSREKKESFPLTVTSAQKNPTAFYLCASSIILAGNNEQFFGPGTRLTVL.